The sequence of this T cell receptor beta chain was determined in a study of shared clonotypes between healthy human individuals. About the study: Three plates each covered CD4 naive and memory; CD8 naive two, CD8 memory one. Findings and limits, study-wide: Generation of non-shared clonotypes was less probable than generation of clonotypes shared by all four donors. Larger richness was generally estimated for naive than memory subsets.

V was clipped by 4 bases and J by 6 bases; unmatched bases: 4. The CDR3 runs 14 residues. Germline V gene lookup returns CDR1 SGHTA and CDR2 FQGNSA. In replicate PCRs of sorted subsets, around 200 ng DNA, approximately 30,000 T cell genomes, was used. Generated by immunoSEQ multiplex PCR, the TCRdb table keeps only in-frame clones and is missing some. The sample lists some 980,000 clones, less than 85% occurring once. A word on this clone: The antigen is not known.

This sequence joins TRBV7-2 and TRBJ1-5; 9 bases agree with TRBD1. This clonotype was obtained from a young man in good health. The sample comprised memory CD4+ T cells sorted from blood. Subset given: CD45RA-negative fraction. DNA for the CDR3: TGTGCCAGCAGCTCCACAGGGGGCCGTCAGCCCCAGCATTTT. Translated: CASSSTGGRQPQHF.